This T cell receptor (beta chain) was documented in a study of blood T cell repertoires in COVID-19. Turning to the study itself: Samples came from the United States, Italy and Spain, spanning acute and convalescent COVID-19.

In Cohort 3, a recovered donor had either two negative PCRs, clearance, or symptom resolution. The assay was immunoSEQ multiplex PCR, and TCRdb's table has in-frame clones only and misses some. Of a few hundred thousand clones listed, approximately 92% are singletons. The CDR3 comprises 17 residues, both ends counted. CDR1 and CDR2 from the germline V gene are KGHDR and SFDVKD. The count of this clone is one. The limits of the CDR3 on the DNA are not certain, so only TCRdb's listed CDR3 is given. The specimen was PBMCs or T cells enriched from blood (not recorded which). The origin of this receptor is a man in his late teens or twenties who had recovered from COVID-19. The chain is built from TRBV24-1 and TRBJ1-1. CDR3 protein: CATSDFGAGGKNTEAFF.